This TCR beta chain stems from a study of graft-versus-host responses after intestinal transplantation (TCRdb year 2021). Study-wide context: Recipients received multivisceral, liver-intestinal, or isolated intestinal transplants. Every recipient was given anti-thymocyte globulin induction, then maintenance tacrolimus and steroids for around three years. Graft-versus-host and host-versus-graft alloreactive T cell clones were tracked in the graft, circulation and bone marrow after intestinal transplantation using bulk TCR-beta CDR3 sequencing. To identify alloreactive clones, pre-transplant mixed lymphocyte reaction products were sequenced and compared with unstimulated pre-transplant donor and recipient T cells. A cohort of around 25 intestinal transplant recipients, including one retransplant, was enrolled, and 3 patients lacking pretransplant specimens were excluded. Donor T cell macrochimerism was defined as a peak of at least 4% donor T cells among recipient peripheral blood mononuclear cells. Samples from a few later patients were sequenced in-house on an Illumina MiSeq with MiXCR processing rather than by the commercial service. Here is what the overall study found, with its caveats: In patients with donor T cell macrochimerism, the allografts had high GvH to HvG T cell clonal ratios. The relatively low number and heterogeneity of intestinal transplant patients limited the conclusions. Early after transplant, peak levels of circulating GvH clones were associated with declines in HvG clones. GvH clones turned up in recipient bone marrow, with some appearing earlier in ileal mucosa or blood, a pattern consistent with an intestinal mucosal origin.

Receptor amplification or capture employed the immunoSEQ multiplex PCR assay. Adaptive Biotechnologies carried out high-throughput TCR-beta CDR3 sequencing of genomic DNA for most patients. The published analysis was carried out like this. Adaptive's ImmunoSEQ software was the source of the TCR sequencing data for roughly 19 patients, while a few other patients were processed with MiXCR and VDJtools. CDR3 nucleotide sequences shared between donor and recipient were removed because the origin of such sequences could not be assigned. To be classed as alloreactive, a clone needed at least 2-fold expansion over unstimulated cells and a minimum CFSE-low frequency of 0.002% (template counts) or 0.001% (read counts). Clones were considered mappable if detected in sequenced pre-transplant spleen, lymph node, or MLR CFSE-low populations of the donor or recipient. Cumulative frequency of alloreactive clones was calculated as a percentage of all sequences weighted by copy number. TCRdb took this table from immuneACCESS and kept in-frame rearrangements with V and J called. Such tables lack part of the clones; where checked against another copy, unresolved V genes explain under half of the gap, and the rest is unexplained. The V and J calls and clone size are taken from that table; D and trimming were inferred from the DNA. In all, the sample holds fewer than 50,000 clones, and roughly 90% of those were seen once. Of the sample, around 4.8% is held by the ten largest clones.

Clipping removes 0 bases from V and 1 base from J, with 5 as the unmatched junction base count. CDR1 LGHNA and CDR2 YNFKEQ were looked up in the germline V gene. The CDR3 runs 16 amino acids, cysteine and phenylalanine included. Of all the DNA, just the CDR3 is kept, 48 bases in frame from base 1. In the first month after transplant, blood samples were collected up to 4 times, and after that at least monthly when available. With regard to this clone: Which antigen it targets is not known. It has no much larger one-base neighbor in the sample; base qualities were not kept.

In this chain, TRBV4-2 is recombined with TRBJ2-5; the central 7 bases match TRBD1. This TCR came from a human patient who received an intestinal transplant, so some T cells may come from the graft donor. The sample was PBMCs, taken 524 days after transplant. In nucleotides, the sequence is TGTGCCAGCAGCCAAGATGACAGGGTGATCCAAGAGACCCAGTACTTC. The translation is CASSQDDRVIQETQYF.